Below are 20 T cell receptor beta chains sequenced from a single sample in a study of cytomegalovirus exposure and HLA in healthy donors. Sequenced by immunoSEQ multiplex PCR; TCRdb stores in-frame clones only, minus some. The data show a few hundred thousand clones, roughly 84% seen once. The sequencing input was PBMCs. Receptors originate from a woman in her 30s in good health and CMV-seropositive.

The V call is TRBV25-1, the J call TRBJ2-5; 11 bases are shared with TRBD2. Germline assignment: CDR1 MGHDK and CDR2 SYGVNS. The CDR3 is 17 residues long. The V segment lost 5 bases and the J segment 5 bases; nucleotides outside the gene matches: 13. The CDR3 nucleotides read TGTGCCAGCAGTCCTACTAGCGGGAGTTATGGTTTGGAGACCCAGTACTTC. Its protein is CASSPTSGSYGLETQYF.

This chain joins TRBV5-6 and TRBJ1-1; no definite D call. CDR3 length: 13 residues. V shed 4 bases and J shed 11 bases, with 18 bases lying between them. CDR1 is SGHDT, CDR2 YYEEEE, per germline. CDR3 loop: CASSHLEGLRAFF. For the CDR3, the DNA is TGTGCCAGCAGCCACTTGGAGGGCTTGAGGGCTTTCTTT. The complete variable domain, with remaining parts taken from reference TRBV5-6 and TRBJ1-1, reads DAGVTQSPTHLIKTRGQQVTLRCSPKSGHDTVSWYQQALGQGPQFIFQYYEEEERQRGNFPDRFSGHQFPNYSSELNVNALLLGDSALYLCASSHLEGLRAFFGQGTRLTVV.

CDR3 in amino acids: CASGPRTDLYGYTF. Written as DNA, the CDR3 is TGTGCCAGCGGCCCTAGAACGGACCTTTATGGCTACACCTTC. This sequence joins TRBV6-5 and TRBJ1-2; D is unresolved. This CDR3 spans 14 amino acids. Trimming removed 8 bases from V and 5 bases from J, with 18 bases in between. Germline-derived CDR1 and CDR2 are MNHEY and SVGAGI.

This sequence joins TRBV10-3 and TRBJ2-7; D gene unclear. The length of the CDR3 is 12 residues. Germline CDR1 is ENHRY and CDR2 is SYGVKD. V was pared by 4 bases and J by 4 bases, with 8 bases between. CDR3 coding DNA: TGTGCCATCAGTGGAGATCCGTACGAGCAGTACTTC. Its protein product is CAISGDPYEQYF.

CDR3 region: CASSQEETQYF. CDR3 nucleotide sequence: TGTGCCAGCAGCCAAGAGGAGACCCAGTACTTC. The chain links TRBV7-9 to TRBJ2-5, with D unresolved. The germline V gene has CDR1 SEHNR and CDR2 FQNEAQ (reference sequence). The V and J ends lost 5 bases and 5 bases respectively, with 6 bases between them. This CDR3 spans 11 amino acids. Full variable domain (rest looked up from reference TRBV7-9 and TRBJ2-5): DTGVSQNPRHKITKRGQNVTFRCDPISEHNRLYWYRQTLGQGPEFLTYFQNEAQLEKSRLLSDRFSAERPKGSFSTLEIQRTEQGDSAMYLCASSQEETQYFGPGTRLLVL.

This chain joins TRBV28 and TRBJ1-2; 7 bases fit TRBD1. The CDR3 is 12 amino acids. Germline assignment: CDR1 MDHEN and CDR2 SYDVKM. The V gene end was trimmed by 5 bases and the J gene end by 3 bases; junction bases not matched to a gene: 0. The CDR3 spells CASSDRDYGYTF. The DNA for the CDR3 is TGTGCCAGCAGTGACAGGGACTATGGCTACACCTTC.

This sequence joins TRBV27 and TRBJ2-7; D ambiguous. Trimming pared 4 bases from V and 2 bases from J, leaving 24 bases between. Germline V gene data show CDR1 as MNHEY and CDR2 as SMNVEV (reference sequence). The CDR3 is 18 amino acids. CDR3 DNA: TGTGCCAGCAGTTCCTCATCCCGACATCACCCTCCAGCCTACGAGCAGTACTTC. Encoded protein: CASSSSSRHHPPAYEQYF.

The chain uses TRBV19 and TRBJ1-2; the D is unclear. Trimming removed 8 bases at V and 4 bases at J, with 5 bases between. CDR1 is LNHDA and CDR2 is SQIVND in the germline V gene (reference sequence). This CDR3 has 10 amino acids. The CDR3 sequence is CASGVYGYTF. The CDR3 bases are TGTGCCAGTGGGGTCTATGGCTACACCTTC.

V and J are TRBV30 and TRBJ1-1, with 8 bases aligning to TRBD1. V dropped 3 bases and J dropped 6; count of bases not matched to a gene: 12. Germline V lookup: CDR1 GTSNPN, CDR2 SVGIG (reference sequence). This CDR3 region has 15 residues. Here the CDR3 DNA reads TGTGCCTGGAGCGACCCCACAGGGGGAGCGGCTGAAGCTTTCTTT. Translation: CAWSDPTGGAAEAFF.

The V and J genes are TRBV4-1 and TRBJ1-2, with D perhaps TRBD1 (6 bases). Trimming removed 0 bases at V and 11 bases at J, with 13 bases between. Germline CDR1 reads MGHRA; CDR2 reads YSYEKL. The CDR3 totals 13 residues. CDR3 sequence (DNA): TGCGCCAGCAGCCAAGAAAGGGACACTCATTACACCTTC. Translation: CASSQERDTHYTF.

The CDR3 here is CASGIRGNQPQHF. The CDR3 region has the DNA TGTGCCAGCGGTATAAGGGGCAATCAGCCCCAGCATTTT. The chain recombines TRBV28 with TRBJ1-5; D call uncertain. Germline V gene data show CDR1 as MDHEN and CDR2 as SYDVKM. V lost 8 bases and J 2 bases, leaving 10 bases between the germline ends. The CDR3 runs to 13 residues.

The chain has TRBV9 and TRBJ1-2; D may be TRBD1 (5 bases). The length of the CDR3 is 18 residues. Looked up from germline, CDR1 is SGDLS and CDR2 is YYNGEE. V was cut by 0 bases and J by 0 bases, with 18 bases left in between. CDR3 bases: TGTGCCAGCAGCGTAGATTGGCGGGCCAGGGAAGCTAACTATGGCTACACCTTC. Translation: CASSVDWRAREANYGYTF.

The J gene is TRBJ1-1, the V gene TRBV4-1; a possible D gene is TRBD1 (5 bases). CDR1 and CDR2 from the germline V gene are MGHRA and YSYEKL. V was clipped by 1 base and J by 4 bases, with 13 bases between them. CDR3 size: 15 residues. This chain's CDR3 is CASSQGPAGGTEAFF. The DNA for the CDR3 is TGCGCCAGCAGCCAAGGCCCCGCCGGGGGCACTGAAGCTTTCTTT.

The J gene is TRBJ2-3, the V gene TRBV27; D gene unclear. The CDR3 contains 16 residues. Germline assignment: CDR1 MNHEY and CDR2 SMNVEV (reference sequence). Trimming removed 2 bases from V and 1 base from J, with 13 bases in between. Written as DNA, the CDR3 is TGTGCCAGCAGTTTAAGAGCCCCTTACCGCACAGATACGCAGTATTTT. Its protein product is CASSLRAPYRTDTQYF.

The table lists this clone with a count of one. The V gene is TRBV4-1, the J gene TRBJ2-2; 8 bases line up with TRBD2. V trimming: 1 base; J trimming: 6 bases; junction bases outside the gene matches: 10. The CDR3 totals 17 residues. Germline CDR1 is MGHRA and CDR2 is YSYEKL. CDR3: CASSQAHLAGSAGELFF. CDR3 DNA sequence: TGCGCCAGCAGCCAAGCCCACCTAGCGGGCTCGGCCGGGGAGCTGTTTTTT.

V and J are TRBV2 and TRBJ2-3; 9 bases line up with TRBD2. V shed 1 base, J shed 3 bases, and the junction held 8 bases outside the gene matches. CDR1 is SNHLY and CDR2 is FYNNEI in the germline V gene. The CDR3 covers 17 residues. In DNA, the CDR3 is TGTGCCAGCAGTGAAGAGGGTGGTAGCGGGAGTACAGATACGCAGTATTTT. It codes for CASSEEGGSGSTDTQYF.

This chain uses TRBV27 with TRBJ2-7; weak D call: TRBD1 (6 bases). Deletions cut 0 bases from V and 5 bases from J, with 20 bases between. CDR1 and CDR2 (germline): MNHEY, SMNVEV (reference sequence). This CDR3 contains 17 residues. The CDR3 DNA sequence: TGTGCCAGCAGTTTATCGATAGTTTCGGCAGGGGACCACGAGCAGTACTTC. Translated: CASSLSIVSAGDHEQYF.

The V call is TRBV5-1, the J call TRBJ2-1, with D unresolved. Germline V gene lookup returns CDR1 SGHRS and CDR2 YFSETQ. Trimming left V 0 bases short and J 7 bases short, with 11 bases between. The CDR3 is 14 residues long. CDR3 in amino acids: CASSLEVDANEQFF. DNA for the CDR3: TGCGCCAGCAGCTTGGAGGTAGACGCAAATGAGCAGTTCTTC.

This sequence joins TRBV7-8 and TRBJ1-5; TRBD1 matches 7 bases. Germline CDR1 SGHVS, CDR2 FQNEAQ. V lost 5 bases and J lost 7; bases outside the gene matches: 8. There are 14 residues in the CDR3. The CDR3 DNA sequence: TGTGCCAGCAGCCCAACCAGGGGGGCCCAGCCCCAGCATTTT. Its translation: CASSPTRGAQPQHF. The entire variable domain, with the rest obtained from reference TRBV7-8 and TRBJ1-5, is as follows: GAGVSQSPRYKVAKRGQDVALRCDPISGHVSLFWYQQALGQGPEFLTYFQNEAQLDKSGLPSDRFFAERPEGSVSTLKIQRTQQEDSAVYLCASSPTRGAQPQHFGDGTRLSIL.

The rearrangement uses TRBV30 and TRBJ2-3, with TRBD2 matching 9 bases. The germline CDR1 and CDR2 sequences are GTSNPN and SVGIG (reference sequence). The CDR3 consists of 13 residues. Losses at the gene ends were 5 bases for V and 6 bases for J; bases not matched to a gene: 6. The chain's CDR3 is CAWGAGGGDTQYF. The DNA of the CDR3 is TGTGCCTGGGGAGCGGGAGGTGGGGATACGCAGTATTTT.